What follows describes a single TCR beta chain. These data originate in a study of cytotoxic CD8 clonotypes in ibrutinib-treated CLL. The ends were cut back, 0 bases at V and 2 bases at J, with 14 bases in the middle. Germline-derived CDR1 and CDR2 are LGHNA and YSLEER. CDR3 length: 16 residues. Sequenced by immunoSEQ multiplex PCR; TCRdb stores in-frame clones only, minus some. Of hundreds of thousands of clones detected, under 70% appear once; the ten largest clones hold under 8%. The source is a human donor with chronic lymphocytic leukemia. The J gene is TRBJ2-7, the V gene TRBV4-3; D is uncertain. This material consisted of PBMCs, taken after 36 months of ibrutinib treatment. In DNA, the CDR3 is TGCGCCAGCAGCCAAGAAGGCTCGACAAGTACCTACGAGCAGTACTTC. This gives the protein CASSQEGSTSTYEQYF.